The source of this T cell receptor beta chain is a study of STAT3 mutations in large granular lymphocyte leukemia (dated by TCRdb to about 2019). For the study in its entirety: Canonical activating STAT3 mutations were detected in roughly half of the longitudinally sequenced T-LGLL patients. From an initial cohort of 207 LGL patients, fewer than 20 representative T-LGLL cases were picked for longitudinal TCRbeta and STAT3 sequencing. To reconstruct clonal hierarchy and dynamics, serial deep sequencing of TCRbeta CDR3 and STAT3 was performed in patients with T-cell large granular lymphocyte leukemia. On average, sequencing was done at 3.5 to 4 time points per patient, with the number of samplings ranging from 2 to 8. As controls, the study also included longitudinal sequencing of a couple of patients with natural killer LGL leukemia. Over half of the T-LGLL patients were given one or more immunosuppressive therapy regimens, and 40% of those treated had a hematologic response.

From cysteine to phenylalanine, the CDR3 is 16 amino acids long. CDR3 DNA only is kept here, 48 bases in frame from base 1. CDR1 is given as SGHAT and CDR2 as FQNNGV, both from the germline V gene. V is pruned by 4 bases and J by 4 bases, leaving 8 bases of the junction without a gene match. The same DNA, extracted from blood mononuclear cells, served for both TCR sequencing and STAT3 sequencing. TCRbeta libraries were sequenced on an Illumina MiSeq, and an average of around 41,000 productive templates per sample was obtained. TCRbeta CDR3 libraries were generated with the immunoSEQ assay using multiplex PCR amplification. Per the authors' processing: Following a previously defined approach, repertoire diversity was calculated, and values close to 0 point to extremely monoclonal samples. TCRdb took this table from immuneACCESS and kept in-frame rearrangements with V and J called. Such tables lack part of the clones; where checked against another copy, unresolved V genes explain under half of the gap, and the rest is unexplained. V, J and clone size are those of that table, while D and trimming were read from the DNA. A total of roughly 29,000 clones appear in this sample, about three quarters of them only once. The ten top clones hold about 30% of the sample.

Findings and caveats that apply to the study as a whole: Because no samples were available when a clone first appeared, clonal expansion was inferred from samplings taken at other points. All T-LGLL patients had at least one immunodominant TCRbeta clonotype, and roughly half had multiple immunodominant subclonotypes. Because codominant clonotypes persisted in some patients, a small but highly pathogenic clone may have been missed. The linking of therapy response to changes in TCR clonal burden was complicated by variable intervals between samplings and differing treatment regimens. In about 30% of the 18 patients, TCR clonotype switching occurred after therapy, and every newly emerging clone was STAT3 wild type. Several patients had a dominant TCR clone burden greater than the STAT3 mutant burden, which suggests that the STAT3 mutation arose secondarily within a clone that had already expanded.

A note on this clone: It lacks a known antigen. It has no much larger one-base neighbor in the sample; base qualities were not kept.

This TCR was sampled from a woman between 45 and 65 years old with T-cell large granular lymphocyte leukemia. Some clones in this sample may be carry-over from other donors' samples. The age is the age at diagnosis. Sequencing was performed on peripheral blood mononuclear cells. This sequence uses TRBV11-2 and TRBJ1-2; 11 nucleotides in the junction match TRBD1. The CDR3 loop reads CASSSWTGGAIYGYTF. The nucleotides are TGTGCCAGCAGCTCGTGGACAGGGGGCGCGATCTATGGCTACACCTTC.